A selection of T cell receptor beta chains follows, all from one sample in a study of T cell repertoires in cytomegalovirus infection. Antigens of these TCRs are unknown. TCRdb re-analysed the reads in MiXCR, keeping a single row per CDR3 protein. This table holds about 340,000 distinct CDR3 sequences, 25% to 30% found once. The source was cultured PBMCs, collected from culture after CMV antigen stimulation. These receptors originate from a human donor in good health (CMV status not recorded). Some clones in this sample may be carry-over from other donors' samples. CDR3s include the opening cysteine and the closing phenylalanine or tryptophan. The order of the fields is clone size, V gene, D gene, J gene, CDR3 DNA, CDR3 protein. The D gene is left open where the match is weak. Size tells how often a clone was seen (once, few, many) or the class of an expanded clone, and some rows leave it out.

>NA|TRBV5-1|NA|TRBJ2-3
TGCGCCAGCAGGGGGAATACGCAGTATTTT
CASRGNTQYF
>many|TRBV7-9|TRBD1|TRBJ1-2
TGTGCCAGCAGCTTATTGCTGGAACAGGGGTTGGGGGGCTACACCTTC
CASSLLLEQGLGGYTF
>NA|TRBV28|NA|TRBJ1-6
TGTGCCAGCAGTTCCAGGACCCGGGGGAAGTGGGATCATTCACCCCTCCACTTT
CASSSRTRGKWDHSPLHF
>NA|TRBV9|NA|TRBJ2-7
TGTGCCAGCAGCGTCCGAGGGAGCGAGCAGTACTTC
CASSVRGSEQYF
>NA|TRBV7-9|NA|TRBJ2-3
TGTGCCAGCAGCTTGGACAGGGTCTCTAGCGGGCTAAGCACAGATACGCAGTATTTT
CASSLDRVSSGLSTDTQYF
>NA|TRBV12-3/TRBV12-4|TRBD1|TRBJ1-2
TGTGCCAGCAGTTTAGCTGGGCCTCGACAGGGGAGAGATGGCTACACCTTC
CASSLAGPRQGRDGYTF
>few|TRBV5-1|NA|TRBJ1-1
TGCGCCAGCAGCTTGCCAGATGGTAGGAACACTGAAGCTTTCTTT
CASSLPDGRNTEAFF
>NA|TRBV4-3|NA|TRBJ2-5
TGCGCCAGCAGCCCCAGAAGGGCCGGGGGCTGGTTGGTCGGCCGAGAGACCCAGTACTTC
CASSPRRAGGWLVGRETQYF
>NA|TRBV19|TRBD1|TRBJ2-3
TGTGCCAGTAATCCGGACAGGGACTCGTATACGCAGTATTTT
CASNPDRDSYTQYF
>NA|TRBV29-1|TRBD1|TRBJ1-4
TGCAGCGCAATCGGACAGGCCTCCAGTGAAAAACTGTTTTTT
CSAIGQASSEKLFF
>many|TRBV7-9|TRBD2|TRBJ2-3
TGTGCCAGCAGTATTATTAGCGGGAGAACAGATACGCAGTATTTT
CASSIISGRTDTQYF
>few|TRBV6-6|NA|TRBJ1-1
TGTGCCAGCAGTTACTACCGGGCCAACACTGAAGCTTTCTTT
CASSYYRANTEAFF
>many|TRBV7-9|NA|TRBJ1-2
TGTGCCAGCAGTTTTAGGACAGACCTTGGGACCTTC
CASSFRTDLGTF
>many|TRBV7-9|NA|TRBJ2-7
TGTGCCAGCAGCCCGGGGACTTTCTACGAGCAGTACTTC
CASSPGTFYEQYF
>NA|TRBV27|NA|TRBJ2-7
TGTGCCAGCAGTTTATCCCCTGGTAGCGGAACCTACGAGCAGTACTTC
CASSLSPGSGTYEQYF
>once|TRBV7-6|NA|TRBJ1-2
TGTGCCAGCACCTTCGGGACAAGATATGGCTACACCTTC
CASTFGTRYGYTF
>NA|TRBV12-3/TRBV12-4|TRBD1|TRBJ2-5
TGTGCCAGCAGTTCCATGGACAGGGAAGAGACCCAGTACTTC
CASSSMDREETQYF
>few|TRBV18|NA|TRBJ1-1
TGTGCCAGCTCACCACCGACGGGGGGTGTCACTGAAGCTTTCTTT
CASSPPTGGVTEAFF
>NA|TRBV7-6|TRBD1|TRBJ2-1
TGTGCCAGCAGCGGGGACAGGGACTCCTACAATGAGCAGTTCTTC
CASSGDRDSYNEQFF
>NA|TRBV18|TRBD1|TRBJ2-5
TGTGCCAGCTCACCTCCCTTTTATCGGGACAGAGAACAAGAGACCCAGTACTTC
CASSPPFYRDREQETQYF
>NA|TRBV19|NA|TRBJ1-2
TGTGCCAGTAGTATGATTGCAGTCGGGACACCGAGAACGTATGGCTACACCTTC
CASSMIAVGTPRTYGYTF
>few|TRBV5-1|NA|TRBJ2-3
TGCGCCAGCAGACAGGGAAAATCCACCCACACAGATACGCAGTATTTT
CASRQGKSTHTDTQYF
>NA|TRBV7-2|NA|TRBJ2-5
TGTGCCAGCAGCTTAGAAGCCTTAGAGACCCAGTACTTC
CASSLEALETQYF
>NA|TRBV3-1|TRBD1|TRBJ1-3
TGTGCCAGCAGCTCCGGGACAGGGGCCGGAAACACCATATATTTT
CASSSGTGAGNTIYF
>many|TRBV7-2|NA|TRBJ2-7
TGTGCCAGCAGCTCTAGCGAGAGCTCCTACGAGCAGTACTTC
CASSSSESSYEQYF
>NA|TRBV19|NA|TRBJ2-1
TGTGCCAGTAGAGCCTCACCCCGGAATGAGCAGTTCTTC
CASRASPRNEQFF
>NA|TRBV11-2|TRBD2|TRBJ2-3
TGTGCCAGCAGCTTCACTAGCGGTGTAAGGGGTACGCAGTATTTT
CASSFTSGVRGTQYF
>few|TRBV5-4|NA|TRBJ2-1
TGTGCCAGCAGCTTGAAGATGGAGATCCCCTACAATGAGCAGTTCTTC
CASSLKMEIPYNEQFF
>NA|TRBV7-2|TRBD2|TRBJ2-2
TGTGCCAGCAGCTTAGGAAGCGGGGGCGGGGAGCTGTTTTTT
CASSLGSGGGELFF
>many|TRBV6-5|NA|TRBJ2-1
TGTGCCAGCAGTTACACTAGCAACAATGAGCAGTTCTTC
CASSYTSNNEQFF
>NA|TRBV6-1|NA|TRBJ1-2
TGTGCCAGCAGTGAACTTTTAAGTTACTATGGCTACACCTTC
CASSELLSYYGYTF
>many|TRBV7-8|NA|TRBJ1-5
TGTGCCAGCAGCCCGCCCAGGACCGCTCAGCCCCAGCATTTT
CASSPPRTAQPQHF
>NA|TRBV12-3/TRBV12-4|NA|TRBJ2-3
TGTGCCAGCAGTAGGTCAGCGGGCACAGATACGCAGTATTTT
CASSRSAGTDTQYF
>many|TRBV7-6|NA|TRBJ1-1
TGTGCCAGCAGCTTAGCGCAGGGGTCCGCTGAAGCTTTCTTT
CASSLAQGSAEAFF
>NA|TRBV7-2|NA|TRBJ1-1
TGTGCCAGCAGCAGCCTGGGAGGGAGCACTGAAGCTTTCTTT
CASSSLGGSTEAFF
>few|TRBV7-3|TRBD2|TRBJ2-1
TGTGCCAGCAAATGGGGTAGCGGGAGAAGTAATGAGCAGTTCTTC
CASKWGSGRSNEQFF
>many|TRBV7-4|TRBD1|TRBJ2-5
TGTGCCAGCAGCTTTTTGGTACCCTACAGGGGAGCGGAGACCCAGTACTTC
CASSFLVPYRGAETQYF
>few|TRBV6-5|NA|TRBJ1-1
TGTGCCAGCAGTTACGAGTTTCGGGAGACTGAAGCTTTCTTT
CASSYEFRETEAFF
>NA|TRBV18|TRBD1|TRBJ1-5
TGTGCCAGCTCACCAGGGACAGGGCAAGGTCAGCCCCAGCATTTT
CASSPGTGQGQPQHF
>many|TRBV19|NA|TRBJ1-1
TGTGCCAGCAGCGTAACGGGGAACACTGAAGCTTTCTTT
CASSVTGNTEAFF
>NA|TRBV20-1|NA|TRBJ2-1
TGCAGTGCTAGAGATCCTGGGAGAGTGTCCTACAATGAGCAGTTCTTC
CSARDPGRVSYNEQFF
>many|TRBV7-8|TRBD2|TRBJ2-5
TGTGCCAGCAGCCGACTAGCGGGGGGGTCTCAAGAGACCCAGTACTTC
CASSRLAGGSQETQYF
>few|TRBV28|NA|TRBJ2-7
TGTGCCAGCAGTCACGGGGACTCCTACGAGCAGTACTTC
CASSHGDSYEQYF
>NA|TRBV27|NA|TRBJ1-2
TGTGCCAGCAGTTCAAACAGACCTAACTATGGCTACACCTTC
CASSSNRPNYGYTF
>few|TRBV4-1|NA|TRBJ1-1
TGCGCCAGCAGCCAAGGGAACCGGGACCCAAACACTGAAGCTTTCTTT
CASSQGNRDPNTEAFF
>few|TRBV7-9|TRBD1|TRBJ1-6
TGTGCCAGCAGCTTAGTCTTTGCCGGGACAGAAGATTTCTATAATTCACCCCTCCACTTT
CASSLVFAGTEDFYNSPLHF
>NA|TRBV4-1|NA|TRBJ2-5
TGCGCCAGCAGCCAAGCCGGGACGTCCCAAGAGACCCAGTACTTC
CASSQAGTSQETQYF
>NA|TRBV9|NA|TRBJ1-6
TGTGCCAGCAGCCCAGTCCCAGGGGATAATTCACCCCTCCACTTT
CASSPVPGDNSPLHF
>few|TRBV7-2|TRBD2|TRBJ2-1
TGTGCCAGCAGCCGGGGACTACCCGAGCAGTTCTTC
CASSRGLPEQFF
>NA|TRBV2|NA|TRBJ2-1
TGTGCCAGCAGTGGGAGCAAGCTTGGACGGGGCAATGAGCAGTTCTTC
CASSGSKLGRGNEQFF
>NA|TRBV7-3|TRBD2|TRBJ2-1
TGTGCCAGCAGCCGGACTAGCGGGATTTACAATGAGCAGTTCTTC
CASSRTSGIYNEQFF
>NA|TRBV6-8|TRBD1|TRBJ2-7
TGTGCCAGCAGTTACTCGGACAGGGGTGCTGGCGAGCAGTACTTC
CASSYSDRGAGEQYF
>few|TRBV28|TRBD2|TRBJ2-1
TGTGCCAGCAGTCCCCATCCGGCGGGAGTGAACAATGAGCAGTTCTTC
CASSPHPAGVNNEQFF
>NA|TRBV19|TRBD2|TRBJ2-7
TGTGCCAGTAGTACAGGGGGACTAGCGGACGCCTACGAGCAGTACTTC
CASSTGGLADAYEQYF
>once|TRBV6-2/TRBV6-3|NA|TRBJ2-5
TGTGCCAGCAGTTCTCGGGAACAAGAGACCCAGTACTTC
CASSSREQETQYF